This entry is about one TCR beta chain. These data come from a study of T cell responses to AZD1222 COVID-19 vaccine. The germline gives CDR1 KGHSH, CDR2 LQKENI. Trimming removed 4 bases from V and 5 bases from J; junction bases left unmatched: 7. The CDR3 covers 14 residues. Sequencing was performed with immunoSEQ multiplex PCR; in TCRdb, only in-frame clones are kept and a portion is missing. Of about 100,000 clones listed, roughly 91% were seen once; the top ten hold around 1.7%. Sample: peripheral blood, taken on day 0 of AZD1222 vaccination. V is TRBV18 and J is TRBJ2-5; 7 nucleotides agree with TRBD1. The sequence was obtained from an adult in good health. The CDR3 DNA is TGTGCCAGCTCACTTACAGGGGCGAGGGAGACCCAGTACTTC. It is translated as CASSLTGARETQYF.